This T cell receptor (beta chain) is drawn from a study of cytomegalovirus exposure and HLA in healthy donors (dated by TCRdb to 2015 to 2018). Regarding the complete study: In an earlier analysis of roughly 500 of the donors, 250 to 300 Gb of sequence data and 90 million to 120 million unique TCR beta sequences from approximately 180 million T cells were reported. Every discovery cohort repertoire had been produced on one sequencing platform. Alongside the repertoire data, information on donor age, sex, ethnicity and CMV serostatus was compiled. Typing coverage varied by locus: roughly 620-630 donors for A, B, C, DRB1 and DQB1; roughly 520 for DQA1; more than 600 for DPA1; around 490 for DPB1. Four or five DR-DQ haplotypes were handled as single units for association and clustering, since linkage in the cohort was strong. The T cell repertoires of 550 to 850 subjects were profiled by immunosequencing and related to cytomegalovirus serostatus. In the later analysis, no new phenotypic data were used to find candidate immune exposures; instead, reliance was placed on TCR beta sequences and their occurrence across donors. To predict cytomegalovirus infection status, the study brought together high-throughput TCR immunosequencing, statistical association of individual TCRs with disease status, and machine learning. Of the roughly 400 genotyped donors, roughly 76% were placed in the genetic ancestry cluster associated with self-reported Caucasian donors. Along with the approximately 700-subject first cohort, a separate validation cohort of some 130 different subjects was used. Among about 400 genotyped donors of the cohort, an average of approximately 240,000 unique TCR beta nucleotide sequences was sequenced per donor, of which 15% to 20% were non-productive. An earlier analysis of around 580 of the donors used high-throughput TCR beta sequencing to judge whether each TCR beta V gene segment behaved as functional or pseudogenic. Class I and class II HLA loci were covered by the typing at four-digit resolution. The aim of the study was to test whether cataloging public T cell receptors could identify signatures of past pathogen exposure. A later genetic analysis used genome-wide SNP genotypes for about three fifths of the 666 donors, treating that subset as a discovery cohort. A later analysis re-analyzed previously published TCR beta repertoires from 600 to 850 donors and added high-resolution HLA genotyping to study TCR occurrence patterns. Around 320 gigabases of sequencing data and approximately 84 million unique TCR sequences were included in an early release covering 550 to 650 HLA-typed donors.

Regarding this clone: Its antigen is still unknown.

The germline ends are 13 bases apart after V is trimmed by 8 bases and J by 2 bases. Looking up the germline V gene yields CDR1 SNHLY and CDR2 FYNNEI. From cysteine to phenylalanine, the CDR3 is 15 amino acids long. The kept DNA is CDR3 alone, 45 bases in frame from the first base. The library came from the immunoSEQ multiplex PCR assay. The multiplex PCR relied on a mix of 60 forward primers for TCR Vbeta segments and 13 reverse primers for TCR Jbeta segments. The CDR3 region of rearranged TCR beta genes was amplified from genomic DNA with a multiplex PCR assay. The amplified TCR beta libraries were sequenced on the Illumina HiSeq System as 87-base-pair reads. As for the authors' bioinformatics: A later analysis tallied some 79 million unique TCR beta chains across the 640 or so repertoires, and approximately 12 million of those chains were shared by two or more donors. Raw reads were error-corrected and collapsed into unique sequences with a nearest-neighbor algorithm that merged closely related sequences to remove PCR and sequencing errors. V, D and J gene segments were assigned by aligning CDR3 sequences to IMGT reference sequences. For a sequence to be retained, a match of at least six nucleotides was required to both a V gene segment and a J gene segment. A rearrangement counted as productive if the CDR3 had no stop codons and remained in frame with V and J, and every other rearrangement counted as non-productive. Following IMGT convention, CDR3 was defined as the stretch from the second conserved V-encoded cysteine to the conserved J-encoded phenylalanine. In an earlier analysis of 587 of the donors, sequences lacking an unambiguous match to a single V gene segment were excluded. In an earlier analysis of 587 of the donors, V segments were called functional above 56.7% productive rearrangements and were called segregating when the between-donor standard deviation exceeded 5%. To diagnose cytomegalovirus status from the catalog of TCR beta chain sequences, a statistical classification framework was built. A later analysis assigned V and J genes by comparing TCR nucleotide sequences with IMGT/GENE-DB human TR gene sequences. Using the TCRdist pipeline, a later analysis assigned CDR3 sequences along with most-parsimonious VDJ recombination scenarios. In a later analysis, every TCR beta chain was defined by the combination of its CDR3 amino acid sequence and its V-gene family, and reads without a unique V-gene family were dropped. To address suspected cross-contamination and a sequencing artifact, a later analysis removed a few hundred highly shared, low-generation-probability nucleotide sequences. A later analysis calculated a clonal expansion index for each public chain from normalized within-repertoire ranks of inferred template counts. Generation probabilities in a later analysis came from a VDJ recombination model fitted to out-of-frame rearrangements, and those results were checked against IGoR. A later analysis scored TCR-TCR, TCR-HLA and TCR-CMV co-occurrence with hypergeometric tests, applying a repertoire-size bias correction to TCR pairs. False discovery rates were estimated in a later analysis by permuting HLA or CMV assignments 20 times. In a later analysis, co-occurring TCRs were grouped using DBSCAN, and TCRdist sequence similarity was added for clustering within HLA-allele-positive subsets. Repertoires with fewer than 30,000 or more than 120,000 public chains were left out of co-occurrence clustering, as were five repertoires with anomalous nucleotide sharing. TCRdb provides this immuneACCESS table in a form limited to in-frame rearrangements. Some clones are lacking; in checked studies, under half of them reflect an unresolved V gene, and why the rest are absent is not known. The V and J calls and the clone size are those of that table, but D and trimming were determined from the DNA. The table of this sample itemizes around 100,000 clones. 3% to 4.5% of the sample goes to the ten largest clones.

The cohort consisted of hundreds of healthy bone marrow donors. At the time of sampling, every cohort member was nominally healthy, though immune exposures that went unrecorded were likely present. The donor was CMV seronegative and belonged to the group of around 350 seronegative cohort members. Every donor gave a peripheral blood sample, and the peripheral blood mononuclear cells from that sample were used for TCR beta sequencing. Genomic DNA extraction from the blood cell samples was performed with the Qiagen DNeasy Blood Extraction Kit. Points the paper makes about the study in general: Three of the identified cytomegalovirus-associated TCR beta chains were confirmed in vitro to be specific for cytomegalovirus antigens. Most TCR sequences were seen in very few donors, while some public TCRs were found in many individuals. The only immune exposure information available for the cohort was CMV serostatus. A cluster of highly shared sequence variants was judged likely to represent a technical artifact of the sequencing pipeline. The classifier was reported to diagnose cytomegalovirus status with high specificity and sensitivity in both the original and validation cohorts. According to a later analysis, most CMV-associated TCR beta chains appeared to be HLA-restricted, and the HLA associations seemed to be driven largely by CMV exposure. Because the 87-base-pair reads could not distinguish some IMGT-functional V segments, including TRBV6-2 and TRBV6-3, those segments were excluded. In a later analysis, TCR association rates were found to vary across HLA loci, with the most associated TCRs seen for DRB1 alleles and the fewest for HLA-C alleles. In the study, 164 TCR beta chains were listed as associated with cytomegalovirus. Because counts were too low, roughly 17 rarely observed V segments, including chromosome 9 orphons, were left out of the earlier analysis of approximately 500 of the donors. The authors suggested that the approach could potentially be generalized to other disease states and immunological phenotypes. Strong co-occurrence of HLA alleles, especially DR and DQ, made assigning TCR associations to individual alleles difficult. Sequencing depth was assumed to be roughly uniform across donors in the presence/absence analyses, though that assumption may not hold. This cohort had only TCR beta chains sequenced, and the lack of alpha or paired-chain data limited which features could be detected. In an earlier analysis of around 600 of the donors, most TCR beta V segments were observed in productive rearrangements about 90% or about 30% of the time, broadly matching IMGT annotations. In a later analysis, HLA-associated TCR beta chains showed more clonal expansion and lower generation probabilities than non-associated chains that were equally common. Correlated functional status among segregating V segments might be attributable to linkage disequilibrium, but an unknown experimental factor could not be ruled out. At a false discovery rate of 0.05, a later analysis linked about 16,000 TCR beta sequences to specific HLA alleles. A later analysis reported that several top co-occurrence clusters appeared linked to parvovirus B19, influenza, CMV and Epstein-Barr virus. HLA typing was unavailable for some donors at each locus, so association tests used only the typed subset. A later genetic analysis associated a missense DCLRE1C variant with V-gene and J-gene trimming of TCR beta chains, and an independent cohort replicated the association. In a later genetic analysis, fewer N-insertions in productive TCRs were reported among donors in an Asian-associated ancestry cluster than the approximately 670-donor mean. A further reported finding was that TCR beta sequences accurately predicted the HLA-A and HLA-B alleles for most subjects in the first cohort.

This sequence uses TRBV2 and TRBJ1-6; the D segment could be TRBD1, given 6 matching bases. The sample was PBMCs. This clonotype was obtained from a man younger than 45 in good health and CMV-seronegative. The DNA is TGTGCCAGCGGGGGGGCAGAGACCTATAATTCACCCCTCCACTTT. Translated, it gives CASGGAETYNSPLHF. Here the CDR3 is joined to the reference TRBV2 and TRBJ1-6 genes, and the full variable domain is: EPEVTQTPSHQVTQMGQEVILRCVPISNHLYFYWYRQILGQKVEFLVSFYNNEISEKSEIFDDQFSVERPDGSNFTLKIRSTKLEDSAMYFCASGGAETYNSPLHFGNGTRLTVT.